What follows describes a single T cell receptor (beta chain). Its specificity is not known. This specimen comes from a study of T cell responses to AZD1222 COVID-19 vaccine. Findings and caveats of the study: The study found vaccine-associated CD4 TCRs spanning spike, dominant at 160-218 and 743-854.

In germline, CDR1 is SNHLY, CDR2 FYNNEI. CDR3 size: 13 residues. V was shortened by 5 bases and J by 0 bases, with 5 bases between the two germline ends. This table comes from immunoSEQ multiplex PCR, and its TCRdb copy is limited to in-frame clones, with some not included. The table lists about 150,000 clones, 80% to 95% of them singletons. The rearrangement joins TRBV2 to TRBJ1-5; D uncertain. The sequence came from an adult who received the AZD1222 COVID-19 vaccine. Here the sequenced sample was peripheral blood, taken 28 days after the second AZD1222 dose. This CDR3 is CASSLDSNQPQHF. Here the CDR3 DNA reads TGTGCCAGCAGTCTCGATAGCAATCAGCCCCAGCATTTT.